The T cell receptor beta chain under discussion was sequenced for a study of CD8 T cells in ankylosing spondylitis. Trimming shortened V by 3 bases and J by 7 bases, and 16 bases separated the two germline ends. Germline values: CDR1 SGHRS, CDR2 YFSETQ. This CDR3 contains 15 residues. About this clonotype itself: Its target is unknown.

TCRdb passed the 5' RACE reads through MiXCR, listing each CDR3 protein once. There are about 800,000 distinct CDR3 sequences in the sample; about 12% occur only once, and approximately 0.51% lies in the top ten. The study's findings and limits: For ankylosing spondylitis blood, a TCR beta motif of roughly 8 highly homologous variants appeared characteristic. Matched ankylosing spondylitis synovial fluid reportedly contained a significantly enriched population of disease-linked clones.

This sequence joins TRBV5-1 and TRBJ1-4; D is ambiguous. The sequence was collected from a male donor with ankylosing spondylitis. Sequencing used blood, either unsorted or a sorted T cell fraction (not recorded which). The CDR3 spells CASSSGRPLFEKLFF. For the CDR3, the DNA is TGCGCCAGCAGCTCAGGACGTCCTTTGTTTGAAAAACTGTTTTTT.